These 7 T cell receptor beta chains were sequenced from one sample in a study of cytomegalovirus exposure and HLA in healthy donors. PCR involved 60 Vbeta and 13 Jbeta primers. The table came from immunoSEQ multiplex PCR; TCRdb's copy has only in-frame clones and leaves some out. The sample lists about 130,000 clones; 75% to 85% were seen once. What was sequenced was PBMCs. All receptors come from a man aged 35 to 55 in good health and CMV-seronegative.

This chain connects TRBV7-9 to TRBJ1-1, with unresolved D. The CDR3 has 14 amino acids. Germline V gives CDR1 SEHNR, CDR2 FQNEAQ (reference sequence). Trimming removed 3 bases at V and 0 bases at J, with 8 bases between. CDR3 protein: CASSLGDMNTEAFF. CDR3 bases: TGTGCCAGCAGCTTGGGAGACATGAACACTGAAGCTTTCTTT.

The chain links TRBV27 to TRBJ2-1, with 8 bases fitting TRBD1. The trim removed 0 bases at V and 6 bases at J, leaving 4 bases unmatched. Germline loops: CDR1 MNHEY, CDR2 SMNVEV (reference sequence). The CDR3 length is 15 residues. The CDR3 region is CASSLSATGVNEQFF. The CDR3 nucleotides are TGTGCCAGCAGTTTATCGGCGACAGGGGTCAATGAGCAGTTCTTC.

Points on this clone: The same CDR3 also results from other DNA sequences found in this sample. The chain combines TRBV29-1 with TRBJ1-1; perhaps TRBD1 as D (5 bases). The CDR3 loop spans 12 amino acids. The V end lost 7 bases, the J end lost 2 bases, and 11 bases lay between the germline ends. Germline values: CDR1 SQVTM, CDR2 ANQGSEA. The CDR3 loop is CSARGGNTEAFF. In DNA form, the CDR3 reads TGCAGCGCTCGCGGGGGAAACACTGAAGCTTTCTTT.

The chain combines TRBV11-2 with TRBJ2-2, with D perhaps TRBD1 (5 bases). V was pared by 5 bases and J by 2 bases, with 15 bases between. Germline CDR1 is SGHAT and CDR2 is FQNNGV. This CDR3 contains 16 residues. The CDR3 DNA reads TGTGCCAGCAGCGCACAAATCAGGGATAACACCGGGGAGCTGTTTTTT. Residues: CASSAQIRDNTGELFF.

V gene TRBV2 combines with J gene TRBJ1-2; TRBD1 matches 7 bases. The CDR3 extends over 13 amino acids. V dropped 4 bases and J dropped 4; count of bases not matched to a gene: 3. The V gene's germline CDR1 is SNHLY and CDR2 FYNNEI. CDR3 sequence: CASSADRSYGYTF. The CDR3 region has the DNA TGTGCCAGCAGTGCGGACAGGTCCTATGGCTACACCTTC.

Written as DNA, the CDR3 is TGCGCCAGCAGCCAAGACACGGACGGACATCCCCAGCATTTT. This gives the protein CASSQDTDGHPQHF. The chain recombines TRBV4-3 with TRBJ1-5; possible D gene TRBD1, 5 bases. CDR1 LGHNA and CDR2 YSLEER come from the germline V gene. Trimming shortened V by 0 bases and J by 10 bases, and 13 bases separated the two germline ends. There are 14 residues in the CDR3.

J is TRBJ2-3 and V is TRBV28; 8 nucleotides align to TRBD1. Trimming removed 7 bases from V and 3 bases from J; junction bases left unmatched: 6. Germline V CDR1 and CDR2: MDHEN, SYDVKM. The CDR3 sequence is 14 residues long. The CDR3 loop is CASTMTGETDTQYF. The CDR3 DNA reads as TGTGCCAGCACTATGACAGGGGAAACAGATACGCAGTATTTT.